Below, one T cell receptor beta chain is given with its context. Its target is unknown. This specimen comes from a study of graft-versus-host responses after intestinal transplantation. Generated by immunoSEQ multiplex PCR, the TCRdb table keeps only in-frame clones and is missing some. The table shows 80,000 to 100,000 clones, with roughly nine tenths occurring only once. The sample was unstimulated CD4+ T cells sorted from spleen or lymph node cells, taken before intestinal transplant. The clonotype comes from a human donor who received an intestinal transplant.

CDR3 bases: TGCGCCAGCAGTCGTGAACAGGGTGGCACTGAAGCTTTCTTT. Translated, it gives CASSREQGGTEAFF. The chain employs TRBV5-1 and TRBJ1-1, with D perhaps TRBD1 (6 bases). The germline V gene encodes CDR1 SGHRS and CDR2 YFSETQ. The V gene lost 5 bases and the J gene lost 4 bases, with 15 bases spanning the gap. This CDR3 is 14 amino acids long. The full variable domain, its missing parts supplied by reference TRBV5-1 and TRBJ1-1, is KAGVTQTPRYLIKTRGQQVTLSCSPISGHRSVSWYQQTPGQGLQFLFEYFSETQRNKGNFPGRFSGRQFSNSRSEMNVSTLELGDSALYLCASSREQGGTEAFFGQGTRLTVV.